These 6 T cell receptor beta chains were all obtained from the same sample, sequenced in a study of cytomegalovirus exposure and HLA in healthy donors. Assay used: immunoSEQ multiplex PCR; TCRdb lists only in-frame clones, some missing. Seen here are 200,000 or so clones, 84% observed once, and the top ten hold 13%. Specimen: PBMCs. The source of these receptors is a woman in her twenties or thirties in good health and CMV-seropositive.

CDR3 nucleotide sequence: TGTGCCTGGGACCCGGGACAGGGGGCTTTTGGCTACACCTTC. This sequence encodes CAWDPGQGAFGYTF. The chain recombines TRBV30 with TRBJ1-2; 12 bases agree with TRBD1. Losses at the gene ends were 5 bases for V and 7 bases for J; bases not matched to a gene: 8. CDR3 length equals 14 residues. Germline V lookup: CDR1 GTSNPN, CDR2 SVGIG (reference sequence).

The chain recombines TRBV5-1 with TRBJ2-1; 11 bases are a match to TRBD1. CDR1 and CDR2 from the germline V gene are SGHRS and YFSETQ. V gave up 1 base and J gave up 8 bases; unmatched junction bases: 5. The length of the CDR3 is 15 residues. CDR3 sequence: CASSLQGQGVDEQFF. CDR3 nucleotides: TGCGCCAGCAGCTTGCAGGGACAGGGGGTCGATGAGCAGTTCTTC.

This rearrangement joins TRBV6-1 to TRBJ1-2; no clear D gene. This CDR3 spans 13 amino acids. V lost 2 bases to trimming and J lost 6 bases, with 10 bases between them. The germline V gene encodes CDR1 MNHNS and CDR2 SASEGT. CDR3 in DNA: TGTGCCAGCAGTGAATCCGGGGTAGATGGCTACACCTTC. Protein: CASSESGVDGYTF.

In its sample, this clone was seen a few times. This rearrangement joins TRBV2 to TRBJ1-2; 11 bases line up with TRBD1. The germline CDR1 and CDR2 sequences are SNHLY and FYNNEI. The CDR3 spans 14 residues. The V segment lost 8 bases and the J segment 2 bases; nucleotides outside the gene matches: 4. The CDR3 sequence: CASVRDRGNYGYTF. CDR3 coding DNA: TGTGCCAGCGTCCGGGACAGGGGGAACTATGGCTACACCTTC.

In DNA form, the CDR3 reads TGTGCCAGCAGCCAAGATCCTAGCGGGAGGTGGGCCTGGGGTGAGCAGTTCTTC. Translated: CASSQDPSGRWAWGEQFF. The chain links TRBV4-2 to TRBJ2-1, with 11 positions matching TRBD2. Germline CDR1 reads LGHNA; CDR2 reads YNFKEQ. There are 18 residues in the CDR3. With 0 bases clipped from V and 9 bases from J, the junction kept 13 bases outside the gene matches.

Here the CDR3 reads CASSPRETQYF. In DNA form, the CDR3 reads TGTGCCAGCAGCCCCCGGGAGACCCAGTACTTC. The rearrangement links TRBV11-2 to TRBJ2-5; D unclear. The CDR3 has 11 residues. CDR1 is SGHAT and CDR2 is FQNNGV in the germline V gene. V was cut by 5 bases and J by 5 bases, with 6 bases left in between.